One sample yielded the 5 T cell receptor beta chains listed below, sequenced in a study of shared clonotypes between healthy human individuals. Sequenced by immunoSEQ multiplex PCR; TCRdb stores in-frame clones only, minus some. The sample includes about 490,000 clones, 75% to 85% seen only once; the top ten take 10% to 15%. The sequencing input was PBMCs. These receptors originate from a woman aged 40 to 50 in good health. Some clones in this sample may be carry-over from other donors' samples.

The chain employs TRBV5-6 and TRBJ2-5; D not certain. V was pared by 4 bases and J by 0 bases, with 7 bases between. This CDR3 is built from 13 residues. Germline V gene data show CDR1 as SGHDT and CDR2 as YYEEEE. CDR3: CASSNWYQETQYF. The CDR3 DNA is TGTGCCAGCAGCAATTGGTACCAAGAGACCCAGTACTTC.

This clone has only a few counts. This sequence joins TRBV7-2 and TRBJ1-2, with D uncertain. The CDR3 is made up of 12 amino acids. The germline gives CDR1 SGHTA, CDR2 FQGNSA. Deletions cut 5 bases from V and 4 bases from J, with 8 bases between. The CDR3 loop reads CASSGVGYGYTF. The CDR3 bases are TGTGCCAGCAGCGGAGTGGGCTATGGCTACACCTTC.

This clone was recorded once. V usage is TRBV4-3 and J usage is TRBJ2-7; no clear D gene. The CDR3 is made up of 16 amino acids. V shed 0 bases and J shed 2 bases, with 14 bases lying between them. Germline CDR1 and CDR2: LGHNA and YSLEER. Here the CDR3 DNA reads TGCGCCAGCAGCCAAGATTGGGCCCCCGGCCCCTACGAGCAGTACTTC. Translation: CASSQDWAPGPYEQYF.

On this clone: Other DNA variants within this sample encode the same CDR3. The chain links TRBV6-5 to TRBJ2-3, with a tentative D call TRBD2 (6 bases). Germline CDR1 is MNHEY and CDR2 is SVGAGI. V shed 2 bases and J shed 6 bases, with 9 bases lying between them. The CDR3 sequence is 13 residues long. The CDR3 region has the DNA TGTGCCAGCAGTTACCGGGGGACCGATACGCAGTATTTT. It translates to CASSYRGTDTQYF.

A word on this clone: The sample carries other DNA sequences with the same CDR3. The chain links TRBV15 to TRBJ2-7, with D uncertain. Germline assignment: CDR1 LNHNV and CDR2 YYDKDF (reference sequence). The CDR3 runs to 14 residues. The ends were cut back, 1 base at V and 0 bases at J, with 7 bases in the middle. CDR3 DNA sequence: TGTGCCACCAGCAGAGTAGGGTACTCCTACGAGCAGTACTTC. It is translated as CATSRVGYSYEQYF.